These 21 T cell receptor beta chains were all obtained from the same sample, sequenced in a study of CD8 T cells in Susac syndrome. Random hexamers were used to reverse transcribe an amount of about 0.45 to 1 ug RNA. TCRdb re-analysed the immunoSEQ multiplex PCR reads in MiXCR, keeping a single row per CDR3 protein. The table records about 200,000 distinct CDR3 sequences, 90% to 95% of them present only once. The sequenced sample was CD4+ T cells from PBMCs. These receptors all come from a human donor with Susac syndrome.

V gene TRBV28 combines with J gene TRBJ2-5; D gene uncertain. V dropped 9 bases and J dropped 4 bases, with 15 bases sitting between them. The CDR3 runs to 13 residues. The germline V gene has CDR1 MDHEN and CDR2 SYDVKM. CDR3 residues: CASGTASIETQYF. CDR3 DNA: TGTGCCAGTGGAACAGCTTCCATAGAGACCCAGTACTTC.

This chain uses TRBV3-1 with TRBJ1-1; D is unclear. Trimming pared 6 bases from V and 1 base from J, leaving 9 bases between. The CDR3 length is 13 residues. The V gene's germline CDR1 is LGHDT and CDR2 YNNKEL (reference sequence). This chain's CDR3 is CASRRRQNTEAFF. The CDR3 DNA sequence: TGTGCCAGCAGGCGACGACAGAACACTGAAGCTTTCTTT.

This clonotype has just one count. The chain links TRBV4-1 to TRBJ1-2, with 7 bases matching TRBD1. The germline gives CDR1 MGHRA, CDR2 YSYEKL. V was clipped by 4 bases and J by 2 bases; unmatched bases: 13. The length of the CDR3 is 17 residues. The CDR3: CASSPSGQKIDNYGYTF. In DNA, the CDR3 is TGCGCCAGCAGCCCTTCGGGACAGAAGATAGACAACTATGGCTACACCTTC.

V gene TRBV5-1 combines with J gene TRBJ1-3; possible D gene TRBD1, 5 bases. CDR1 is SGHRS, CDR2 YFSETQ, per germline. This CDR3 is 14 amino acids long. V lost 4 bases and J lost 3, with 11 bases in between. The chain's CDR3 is CASSEGADGNTIYF. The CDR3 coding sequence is TGCGCCAGCAGCGAAGGGGCTGATGGAAACACCATATATTTT.

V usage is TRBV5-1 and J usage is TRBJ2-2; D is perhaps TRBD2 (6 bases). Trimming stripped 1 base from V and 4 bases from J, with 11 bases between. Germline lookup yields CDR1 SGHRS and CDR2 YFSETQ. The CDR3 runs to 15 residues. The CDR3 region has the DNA TGCGCCAGCAGCTTGCCTATTAGCGGCACCGGGGAGCTGTTTTTT. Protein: CASSLPISGTGELFF. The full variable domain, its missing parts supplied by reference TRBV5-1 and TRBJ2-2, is KAGVTQTPRYLIKTRGQQVTLSCSPISGHRSVSWYQQTPGQGLQFLFEYFSETQRNKGNFPGRFSGRQFSNSRSEMNVSTLELGDSALYLCASSLPISGTGELFFGEGSRLTVL.

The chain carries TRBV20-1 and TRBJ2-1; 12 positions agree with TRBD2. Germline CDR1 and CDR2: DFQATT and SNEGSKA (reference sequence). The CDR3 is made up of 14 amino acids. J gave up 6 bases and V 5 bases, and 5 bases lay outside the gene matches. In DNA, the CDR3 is TGCAGTGCTTCCGGGACTAGCGGGTCCAATGAGCAGTTCTTC. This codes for CSASGTSGSNEQFF.

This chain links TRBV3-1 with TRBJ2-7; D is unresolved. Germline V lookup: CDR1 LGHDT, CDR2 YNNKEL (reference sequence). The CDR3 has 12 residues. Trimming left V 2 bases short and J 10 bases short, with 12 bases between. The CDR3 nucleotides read TGTGCCAGCAGCCAAATGGACCTCCCTCAGTACTTC. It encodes CASSQMDLPQYF.

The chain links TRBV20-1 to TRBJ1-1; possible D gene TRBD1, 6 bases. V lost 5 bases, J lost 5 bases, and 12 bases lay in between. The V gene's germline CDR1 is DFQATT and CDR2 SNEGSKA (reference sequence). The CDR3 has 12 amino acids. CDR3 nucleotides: TGCAGTGCTCCTAGTCAGGGGACTGAAGCTTTCTTT. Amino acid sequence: CSAPSQGTEAFF.

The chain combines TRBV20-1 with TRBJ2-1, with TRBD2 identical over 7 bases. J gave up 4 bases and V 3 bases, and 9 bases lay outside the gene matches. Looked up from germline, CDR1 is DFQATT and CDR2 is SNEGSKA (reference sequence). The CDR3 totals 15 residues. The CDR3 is CSASWSSGRYNEQFF. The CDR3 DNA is TGCAGTGCTAGTTGGTCTAGCGGTAGATACAATGAGCAGTTCTTC.

This CDR3 is CASSKWTGSGYTF. The CDR3 bases are TGTGCCAGCAGCAAATGGACAGGAAGTGGCTACACCTTC. This chain joins TRBV5-6 and TRBJ1-2; 7 positions agree with TRBD1. The junction had 7 bases not matched to a gene; V was cut back by 4 bases and J by 7 bases. The CDR3 length is 13 residues. Germline lookup yields CDR1 SGHDT and CDR2 YYEEEE. The variable domain in full, completed from reference TRBV5-6 and TRBJ1-2, reads DAGVTQSPTHLIKTRGQQVTLRCSPKSGHDTVSWYQQALGQGPQFIFQYYEEEERQRGNFPDRFSGHQFPNYSSELNVNALLLGDSALYLCASSKWTGSGYTFGSGTRLTVV.

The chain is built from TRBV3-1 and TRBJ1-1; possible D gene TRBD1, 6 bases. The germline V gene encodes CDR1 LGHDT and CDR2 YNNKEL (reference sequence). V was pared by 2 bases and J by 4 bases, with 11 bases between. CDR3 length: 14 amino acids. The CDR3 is CASSQTDRLTEAFF. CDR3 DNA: TGTGCCAGCAGCCAAACGGACAGACTCACTGAAGCTTTCTTT.

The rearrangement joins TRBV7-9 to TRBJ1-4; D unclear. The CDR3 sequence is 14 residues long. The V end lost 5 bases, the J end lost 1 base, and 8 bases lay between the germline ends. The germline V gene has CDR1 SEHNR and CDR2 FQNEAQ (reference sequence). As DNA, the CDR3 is TGTGCCAGCAGCAAGATTGTAACTAATGAAAAACTGTTTTTT. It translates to CASSKIVTNEKLFF. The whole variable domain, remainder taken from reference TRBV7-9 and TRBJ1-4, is DTGVSQNPRHKITKRGQNVTFRCDPISEHNRLYWYRQTLGQGPEFLTYFQNEAQLEKSRLLSDRFSAERPKGSFSTLEIQRTEQGDSAMYLCASSKIVTNEKLFFGSGTQLSVL.

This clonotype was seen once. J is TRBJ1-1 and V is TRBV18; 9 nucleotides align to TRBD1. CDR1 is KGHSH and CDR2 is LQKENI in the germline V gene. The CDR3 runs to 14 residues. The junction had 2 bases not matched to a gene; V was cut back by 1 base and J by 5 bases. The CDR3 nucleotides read TGTGCCAGCTCACCACAAGACAGGGGGACTGAAGCTTTCTTT. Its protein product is CASSPQDRGTEAFF.

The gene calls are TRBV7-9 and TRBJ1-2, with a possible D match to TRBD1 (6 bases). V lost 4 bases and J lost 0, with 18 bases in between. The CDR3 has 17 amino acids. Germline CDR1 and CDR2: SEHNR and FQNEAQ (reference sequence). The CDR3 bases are TGTGCCAGCAGCTCCTGGGGGACACATTCATCTAACTATGGCTACACCTTC. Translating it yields CASSSWGTHSSNYGYTF.

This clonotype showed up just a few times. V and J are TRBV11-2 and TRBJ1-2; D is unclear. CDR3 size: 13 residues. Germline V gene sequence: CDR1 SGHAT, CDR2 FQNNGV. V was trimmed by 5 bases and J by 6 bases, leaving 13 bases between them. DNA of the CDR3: TGTGCCAGCAGCAAGGTAGCGGGCAATGGCTACACCTTC. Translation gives CASSKVAGNGYTF. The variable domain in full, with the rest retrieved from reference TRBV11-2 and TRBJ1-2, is EAGVAQSPRYKIIEKRQSVAFWCNPISGHATLYWYQQILGQGPKLLIQFQNNGVVDDSQLPKDRFSAERLKGVDSTLKIQPAKLEDSAVYLCASSKVAGNGYTFGSGTRLTVV.

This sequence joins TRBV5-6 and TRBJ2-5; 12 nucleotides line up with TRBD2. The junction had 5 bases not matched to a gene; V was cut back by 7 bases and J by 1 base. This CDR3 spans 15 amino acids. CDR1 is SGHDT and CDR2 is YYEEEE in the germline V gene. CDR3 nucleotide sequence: TGTGCCAGCGGGGGGACTAGCGGGCCCCAAGAGACCCAGTACTTC. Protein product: CASGGTSGPQETQYF.

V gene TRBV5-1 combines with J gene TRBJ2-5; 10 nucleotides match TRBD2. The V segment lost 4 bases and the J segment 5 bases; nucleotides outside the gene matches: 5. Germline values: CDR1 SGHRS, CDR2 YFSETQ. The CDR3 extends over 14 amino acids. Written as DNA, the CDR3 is TGCGCCAGCAGCGGAGCGGGGGGGCTTGAGACCCAGTACTTC. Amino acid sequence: CASSGAGGLETQYF.

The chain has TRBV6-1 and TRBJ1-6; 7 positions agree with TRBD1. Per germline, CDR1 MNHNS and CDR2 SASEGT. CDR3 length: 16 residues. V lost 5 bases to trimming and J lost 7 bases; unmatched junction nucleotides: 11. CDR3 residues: CASSQRWDSMNSPLHF. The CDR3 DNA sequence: TGTGCCAGCAGTCAACGGTGGGACAGCATGAATTCACCCCTCCACTTT.

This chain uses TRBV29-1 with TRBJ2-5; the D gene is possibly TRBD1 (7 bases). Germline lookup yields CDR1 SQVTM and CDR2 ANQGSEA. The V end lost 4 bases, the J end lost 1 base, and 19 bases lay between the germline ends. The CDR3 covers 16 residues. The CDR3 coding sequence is TGCAGCGTTGGTCTACAGGGGAGGCCCACCCAAGAGACCCAGTACTTC. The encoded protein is CSVGLQGRPTQETQYF.

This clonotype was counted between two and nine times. The CDR3 loop reads CASREPGQYNSPLHF. In nucleotides, the CDR3 is TGTGCCAGCAGAGAACCGGGACAGTATAATTCACCCCTCCACTTT. V is TRBV11-2 and J is TRBJ1-6; TRBD1 matches at 7 bases. J gave up 4 bases and V 6 bases, and 6 bases lay outside the gene matches. CDR3 size: 15 residues. Looked up from germline, CDR1 is SGHAT and CDR2 is FQNNGV.

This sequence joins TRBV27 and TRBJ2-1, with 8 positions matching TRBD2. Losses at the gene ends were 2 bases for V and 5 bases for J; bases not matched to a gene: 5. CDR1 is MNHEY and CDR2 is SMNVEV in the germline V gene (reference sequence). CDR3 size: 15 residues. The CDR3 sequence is CASSLAGGLHNEQFF. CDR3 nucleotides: TGTGCCAGCAGTTTAGCGGGGGGCCTTCACAATGAGCAGTTCTTC.